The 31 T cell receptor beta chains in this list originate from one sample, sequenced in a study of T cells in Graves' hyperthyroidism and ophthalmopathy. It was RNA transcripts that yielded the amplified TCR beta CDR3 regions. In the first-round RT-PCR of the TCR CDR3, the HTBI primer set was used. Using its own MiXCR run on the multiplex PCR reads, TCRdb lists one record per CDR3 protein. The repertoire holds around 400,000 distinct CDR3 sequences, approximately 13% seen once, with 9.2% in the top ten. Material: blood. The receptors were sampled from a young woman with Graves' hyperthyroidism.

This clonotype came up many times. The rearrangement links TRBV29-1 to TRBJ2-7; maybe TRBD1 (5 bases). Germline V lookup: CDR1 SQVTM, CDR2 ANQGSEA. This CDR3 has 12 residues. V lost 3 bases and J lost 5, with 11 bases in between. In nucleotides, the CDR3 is TGCAGCGTTGAGGGCCAGGGTGACGAGCAGTACTTC. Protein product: CSVEGQGDEQYF.

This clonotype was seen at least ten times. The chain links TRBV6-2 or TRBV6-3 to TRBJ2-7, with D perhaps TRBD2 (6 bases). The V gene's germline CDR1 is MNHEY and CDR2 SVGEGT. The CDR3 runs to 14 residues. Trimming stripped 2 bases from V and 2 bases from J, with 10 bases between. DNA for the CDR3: TGTGCCAGCAGTTACGGGGGACTCACCTACGAGCAGTACTTC. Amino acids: CASSYGGLTYEQYF.

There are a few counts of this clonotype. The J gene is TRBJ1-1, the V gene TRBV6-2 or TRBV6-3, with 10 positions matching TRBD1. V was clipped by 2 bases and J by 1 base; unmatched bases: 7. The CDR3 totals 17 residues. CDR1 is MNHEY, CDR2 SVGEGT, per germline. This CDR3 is CASSYGETGGRNTEAFF. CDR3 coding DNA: TGTGCCAGCAGTTACGGGGAGACAGGGGGCCGGAACACTGAAGCTTTCTTT.

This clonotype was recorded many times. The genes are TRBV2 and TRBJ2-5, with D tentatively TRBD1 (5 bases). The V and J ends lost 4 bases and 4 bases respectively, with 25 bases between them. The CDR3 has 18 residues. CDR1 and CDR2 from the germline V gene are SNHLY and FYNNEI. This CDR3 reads CASSAALVLSGSGETQYF. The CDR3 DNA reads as TGTGCCAGCAGTGCTGCGTTGGTTCTCTCAGGGTCGGGAGAGACCCAGTACTTC.

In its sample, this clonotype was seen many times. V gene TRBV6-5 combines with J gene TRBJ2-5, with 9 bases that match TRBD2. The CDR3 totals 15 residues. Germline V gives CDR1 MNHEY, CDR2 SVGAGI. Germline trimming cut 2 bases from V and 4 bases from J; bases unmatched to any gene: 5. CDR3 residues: CASSYAGGQGETQYF. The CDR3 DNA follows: TGTGCCAGCAGTTACGCGGGAGGGCAGGGAGAGACCCAGTACTTC.

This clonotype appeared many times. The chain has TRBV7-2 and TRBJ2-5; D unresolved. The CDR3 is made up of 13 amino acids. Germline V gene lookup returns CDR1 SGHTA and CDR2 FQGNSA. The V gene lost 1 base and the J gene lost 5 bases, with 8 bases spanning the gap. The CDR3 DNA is TGTGCCAGCAGCTTAGTCGCGATCGAGACCCAGTACTTC. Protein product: CASSLVAIETQYF.

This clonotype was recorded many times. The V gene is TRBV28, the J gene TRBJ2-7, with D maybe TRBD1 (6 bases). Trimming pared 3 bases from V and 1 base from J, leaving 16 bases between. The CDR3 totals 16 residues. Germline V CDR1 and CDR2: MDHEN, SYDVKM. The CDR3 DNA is TGTGCCAGCAGTTTCTCCCCCGGGACACCATCCTACGAGCAGTACTTC. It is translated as CASSFSPGTPSYEQYF.

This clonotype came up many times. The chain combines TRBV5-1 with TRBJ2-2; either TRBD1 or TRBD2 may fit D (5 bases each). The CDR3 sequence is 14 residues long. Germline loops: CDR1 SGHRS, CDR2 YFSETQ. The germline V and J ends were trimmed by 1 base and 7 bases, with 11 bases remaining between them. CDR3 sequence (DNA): TGCGCCAGCAGCTTGTGGGACGGTGGCGGGGAGCTGTTTTTT. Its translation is CASSLWDGGGELFF. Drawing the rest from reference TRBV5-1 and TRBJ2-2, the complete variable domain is KAGVTQTPRYLIKTRGQQVTLSCSPISGHRSVSWYQQTPGQGLQFLFEYFSETQRNKGNFPGRFSGRQFSNSRSEMNVSTLELGDSALYLCASSLWDGGGELFFGEGSRLTVL.

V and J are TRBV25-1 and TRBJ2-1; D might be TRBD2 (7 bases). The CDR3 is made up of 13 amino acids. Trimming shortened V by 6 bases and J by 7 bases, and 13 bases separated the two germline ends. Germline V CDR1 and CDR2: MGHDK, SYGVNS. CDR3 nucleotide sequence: TGTGCCAGCAGCGGACTAGGGGGTAATGAGCAGTTCTTC. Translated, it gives CASSGLGGNEQFF. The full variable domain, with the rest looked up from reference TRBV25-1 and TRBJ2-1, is EADIYQTPRYLVIGTGKKITLECSQTMGHDKMYWYQQDPGMELHLIHYSYGVNSTEKGDLSSESTVSRIRTEHFPLTLESARPSHTSQYLCASSGLGGNEQFFGPGTRLTVL.

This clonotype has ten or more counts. The CDR3: CASRPGLRTYEQYF. The CDR3, as DNA: TGTGCCAGCAGGCCGGGACTGAGAACCTACGAGCAGTACTTC. The genes are TRBV12-3 or TRBV12-4 and TRBJ2-7, with TRBD2 as a possible D gene (6 bases). Trimming left V 6 bases short and J 2 bases short, with 14 bases between. The CDR3 extends over 14 amino acids.

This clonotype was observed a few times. CDR3 protein: CASRPGTNLNQPQHF. In nucleotides, the CDR3 is TGCGCCAGCAGACCTGGGACAAACCTGAATCAGCCCCAGCATTTT. V and J are TRBV5-1 and TRBJ1-5; a possible D gene is TRBD1 (6 bases). Trimming left V 5 bases short and J 4 bases short, with 16 bases between. The CDR3 runs 15 residues. CDR1 SGHRS and CDR2 YFSETQ come from the germline V gene.

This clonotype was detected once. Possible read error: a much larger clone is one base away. CDR3 protein: CASSLGGAGVRETQYF. In nucleotides, the CDR3 is TGTGCCAGCAGCTTGGGTGGGGCTGGGGTACGAGAGACCCAGTACTTC. The gene calls are TRBV6-1 and TRBJ2-5, with D possibly being TRBD1 (5 bases). CDR1 MNHNS and CDR2 SASEGT come from the germline V gene. This CDR3 spans 16 amino acids. V was clipped by 6 bases and J by 4 bases, with 21 bases between them.

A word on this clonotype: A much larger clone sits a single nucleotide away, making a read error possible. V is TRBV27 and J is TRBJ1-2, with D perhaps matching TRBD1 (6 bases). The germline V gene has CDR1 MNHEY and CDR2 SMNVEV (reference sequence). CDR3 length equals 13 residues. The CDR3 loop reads CASTNGTLYGCTF. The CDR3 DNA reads TGTGCCAGCACTAACGGGACACTCTATGGCTGCACCTTC.

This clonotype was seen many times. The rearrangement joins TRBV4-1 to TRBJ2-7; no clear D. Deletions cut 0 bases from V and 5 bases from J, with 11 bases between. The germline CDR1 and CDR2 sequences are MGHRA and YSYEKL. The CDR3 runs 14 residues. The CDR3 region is CASSQEPNFNEQYF. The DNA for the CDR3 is TGCGCCAGCAGCCAAGAGCCGAACTTCAACGAGCAGTACTTC.

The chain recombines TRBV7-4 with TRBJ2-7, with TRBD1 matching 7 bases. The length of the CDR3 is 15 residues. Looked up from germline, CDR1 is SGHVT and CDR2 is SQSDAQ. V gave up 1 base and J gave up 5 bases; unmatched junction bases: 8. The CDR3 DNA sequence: TGTGCCAGCAGCTTAGACCCAGGGGGAAGTAACGAGCAGTACTTC. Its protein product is CASSLDPGGSNEQYF. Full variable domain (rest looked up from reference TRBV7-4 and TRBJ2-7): GAGVSQSPRYKVAKRGRDVALRCDSISGHVTLYWYRQTLGQGSEVLTYSQSDAQRDKSGRPSGRFSAERPERSVSTLKIQRTEQGDSAVYLCASSLDPGGSNEQYFGPGTRLTVT.

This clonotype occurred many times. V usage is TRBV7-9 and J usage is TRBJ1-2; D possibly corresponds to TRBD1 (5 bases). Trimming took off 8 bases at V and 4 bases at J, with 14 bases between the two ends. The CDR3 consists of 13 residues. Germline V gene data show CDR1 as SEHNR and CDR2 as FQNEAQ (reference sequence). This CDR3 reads CASSGGIPYGYTF. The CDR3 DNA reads TGTGCCAGCTCGGGGGGGATTCCCTATGGCTACACCTTC.

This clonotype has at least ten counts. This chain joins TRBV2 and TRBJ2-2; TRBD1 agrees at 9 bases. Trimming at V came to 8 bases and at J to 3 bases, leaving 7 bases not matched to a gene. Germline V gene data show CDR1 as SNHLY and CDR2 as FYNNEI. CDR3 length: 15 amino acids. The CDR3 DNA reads TGTGCCAGCGGGTCGGGACAGGGCTACACCGGGGAGCTGTTTTTT. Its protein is CASGSGQGYTGELFF.

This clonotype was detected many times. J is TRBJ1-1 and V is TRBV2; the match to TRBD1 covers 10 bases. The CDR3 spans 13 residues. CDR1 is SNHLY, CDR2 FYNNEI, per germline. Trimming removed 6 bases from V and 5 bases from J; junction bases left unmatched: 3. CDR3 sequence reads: CASRDRGRTEAFF. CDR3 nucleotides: TGTGCCAGCAGAGACAGGGGGCGGACTGAAGCTTTCTTT.

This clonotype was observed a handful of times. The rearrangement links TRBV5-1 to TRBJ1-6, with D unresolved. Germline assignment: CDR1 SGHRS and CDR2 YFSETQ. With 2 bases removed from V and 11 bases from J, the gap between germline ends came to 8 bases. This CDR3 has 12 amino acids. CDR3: CASSFDTPPLHF. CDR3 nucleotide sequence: TGCGCCAGCAGCTTCGACACGCCACCCCTCCACTTT.

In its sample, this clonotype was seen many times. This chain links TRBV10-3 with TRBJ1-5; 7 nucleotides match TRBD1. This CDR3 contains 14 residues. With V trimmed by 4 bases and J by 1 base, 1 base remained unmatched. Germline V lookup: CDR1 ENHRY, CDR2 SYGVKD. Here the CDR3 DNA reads TGTGCCATCAGTGCGACAGGGAGCAATCAGCCCCAGCATTTT. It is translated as CAISATGSNQPQHF.

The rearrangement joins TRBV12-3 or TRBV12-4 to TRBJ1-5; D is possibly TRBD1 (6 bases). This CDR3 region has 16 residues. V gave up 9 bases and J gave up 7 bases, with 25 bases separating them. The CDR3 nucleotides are TGTGCCAGTATTGGGGGGGGGGGCGCGTTCGGCCAGCCCCAGCATTTT. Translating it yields CASIGGGGAFGQPQHF.

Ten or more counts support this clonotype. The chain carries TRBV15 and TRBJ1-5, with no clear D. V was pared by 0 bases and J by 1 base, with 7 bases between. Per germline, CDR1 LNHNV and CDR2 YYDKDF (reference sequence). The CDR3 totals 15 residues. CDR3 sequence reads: CATSREKVSNQPQHF. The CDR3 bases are TGTGCCACCAGCAGAGAGAAAGTGAGCAATCAGCCCCAGCATTTT.

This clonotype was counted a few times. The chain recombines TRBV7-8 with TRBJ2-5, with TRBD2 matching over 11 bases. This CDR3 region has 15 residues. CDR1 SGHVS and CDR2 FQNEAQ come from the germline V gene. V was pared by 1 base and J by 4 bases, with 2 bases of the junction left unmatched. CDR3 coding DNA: TGTGCCAGCAGCTTAGAACTAGCGGGGGTAGAGACCCAGTACTTC. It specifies CASSLELAGVETQYF.

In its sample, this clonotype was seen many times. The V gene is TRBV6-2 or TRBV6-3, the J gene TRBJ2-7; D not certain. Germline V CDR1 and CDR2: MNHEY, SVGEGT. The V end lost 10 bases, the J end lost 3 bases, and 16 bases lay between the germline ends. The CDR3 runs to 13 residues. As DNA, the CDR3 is TGTGCCACGGAATCCCTGACCGGCTACGAGCAGTACTTC. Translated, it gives CATESLTGYEQYF.

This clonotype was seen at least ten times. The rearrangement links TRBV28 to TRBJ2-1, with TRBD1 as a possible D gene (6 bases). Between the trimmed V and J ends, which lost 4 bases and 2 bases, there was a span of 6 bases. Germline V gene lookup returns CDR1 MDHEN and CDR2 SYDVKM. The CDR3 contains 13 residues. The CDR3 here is CASSWGPYNEQFF. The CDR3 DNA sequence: TGTGCCAGCAGTTGGGGGCCCTACAATGAGCAGTTCTTC.

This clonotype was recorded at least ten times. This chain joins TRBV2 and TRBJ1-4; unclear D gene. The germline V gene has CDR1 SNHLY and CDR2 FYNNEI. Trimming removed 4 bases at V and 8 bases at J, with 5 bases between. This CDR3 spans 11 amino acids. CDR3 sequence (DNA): TGTGCCAGCAGTGTCGTGGAAAAACTGTTTTTT. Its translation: CASSVVEKLFF.

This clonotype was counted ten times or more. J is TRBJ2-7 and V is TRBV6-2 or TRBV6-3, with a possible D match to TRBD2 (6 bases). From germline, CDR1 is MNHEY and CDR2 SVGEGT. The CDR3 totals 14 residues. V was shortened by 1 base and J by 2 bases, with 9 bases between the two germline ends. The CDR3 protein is CASSYFGGAYEQYF. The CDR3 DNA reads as TGTGCCAGCAGTTACTTCGGGGGAGCCTACGAGCAGTACTTC.

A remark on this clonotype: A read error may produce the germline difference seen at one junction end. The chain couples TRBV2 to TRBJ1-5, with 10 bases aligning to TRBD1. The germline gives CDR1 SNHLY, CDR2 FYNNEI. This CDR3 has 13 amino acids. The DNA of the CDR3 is TGTGCCGGCAGACAGGGGGCGGGACAGCCCCAGCATTTT. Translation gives CAGRQGAGQPQHF.

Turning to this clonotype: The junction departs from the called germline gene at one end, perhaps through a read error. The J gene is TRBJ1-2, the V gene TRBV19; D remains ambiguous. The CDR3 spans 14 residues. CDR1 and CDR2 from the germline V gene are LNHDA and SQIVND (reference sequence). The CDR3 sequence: CASSIERANYSYTF. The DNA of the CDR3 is TGTGCCAGTAGTATCGAGAGGGCCAACTATAGCTACACCTTC.

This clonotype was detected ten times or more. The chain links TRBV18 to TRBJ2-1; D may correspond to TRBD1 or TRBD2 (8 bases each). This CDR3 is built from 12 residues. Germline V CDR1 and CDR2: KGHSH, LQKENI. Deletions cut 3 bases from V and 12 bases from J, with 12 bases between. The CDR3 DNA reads TGTGCCAGCTCACCTAGCGGGACAGGGCAGTTCTTC. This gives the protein CASSPSGTGQFF.

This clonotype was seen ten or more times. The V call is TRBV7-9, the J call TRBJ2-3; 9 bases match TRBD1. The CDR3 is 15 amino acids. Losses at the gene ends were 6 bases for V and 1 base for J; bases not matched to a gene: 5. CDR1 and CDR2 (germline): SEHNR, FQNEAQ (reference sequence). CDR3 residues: CASSPRTGGTDTQYF. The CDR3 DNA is TGTGCCAGCAGTCCACGGACAGGGGGCACAGATACGCAGTATTTT. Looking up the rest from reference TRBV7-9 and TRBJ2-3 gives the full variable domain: DTGVSQNPRHKITKRGQNVTFRCDPISEHNRLYWYRQTLGQGPEFLTYFQNEAQLEKSRLLSDRFSAERPKGSFSTLEIQRTEQGDSAMYLCASSPRTGGTDTQYFGPGTRLTVL.